The clone carrying this T cell receptor beta chain was recorded at least ten times. What it binds is not known. The CDR3 has 15 residues. CDR1 and CDR2 from the germline V gene are SGHTA and FQGNSA. V lost 6 bases and J 0 bases, leaving 15 bases between the germline ends. This record comes from a study of CD8+CD57+ T cells in acquired aplastic anemia. Study at large: Sorted CD4+ and CD8+ cells gave a mean 3.2 ug DNA, range roughly 0.18 to 27.4 ug. Points from the study as a whole: For CD8+ Simpson's diversity, patients and controls showed no significant difference.

Using genomic DNA as the template, TCR beta VDJ and CDR3 profiling was carried out. A single record per CDR3 protein comes from TCRdb applying MiXCR to the reads. The data contain about 180,000 distinct CDR3 sequences, less than 65% of them singletons. Those patients picked for sequencing had displayed CD8+CD57+ cell expansion on flow cytometry. Acquired aplastic anemia of severe grade affected all patients. Sampling of blood occurred while the patients had still received no therapy. The chain is built from TRBV7-2 and TRBJ2-7; possibly TRBD1 or TRBD2 for D (5 bases each). Sequences were obtained from sorted CD4+, CD8+, or CD8+CD57+ T cells (not recorded which) from PBMCs. This TCR was sampled from a human donor with aplastic anemia. The chain's CDR3 is CASRAGTSLSYEQYF. The CDR3 DNA is TGTGCCAGCAGGGCCGGGACCTCACTCTCCTACGAGCAGTACTTC.